Below are 28 T cell receptor beta chains sequenced from a single sample in a study of T cells in Graves' hyperthyroidism and ophthalmopathy. Amplified TCR beta CDR3 regions derived from RNA transcripts. TCR CDR3 underwent first-round RT-PCR with the HTBI primer set. Each CDR3 protein gets one entry after TCRdb re-called the multiplex PCR reads with MiXCR. The repertoire holds about 560,000 distinct CDR3 sequences, with over 15% as singletons. The sample comprised blood. Receptor source: a woman aged 18-30 years with Graves' hyperthyroidism.

The CDR3 nucleotides read TGTGCCAGCAGTATTGACTGGGGGGGTGGAGATACGCAGTATTTT. Its translation: CASSIDWGGGDTQYF. The chain recombines TRBV5-6 with TRBJ2-3; 7 bases map to TRBD2. With V trimmed by 5 bases and J by 5 bases, 11 bases remained unmatched. This CDR3 contains 15 residues. Germline values: CDR1 SGHDT, CDR2 YYEEEE.

This clonotype was recorded a few times. The rearrangement links TRBV12-3 or TRBV12-4 to TRBJ2-4; a weak D match, TRBD2 (5 bases). V was clipped by 4 bases and J by 13 bases, with 14 bases between them. The CDR3 has 12 residues. This chain's CDR3 is CASSSRLTGQYF. CDR3 coding DNA: TGTGCCAGCAGTTCCCGTCTGACGGGACAGTACTTC.

This clonotype was counted many times. The rearrangement links TRBV12-3 or TRBV12-4 to TRBJ1-6; TRBD1 matches 7 bases. V was clipped by 6 bases and J by 7 bases; unmatched bases: 6. This CDR3 region has 14 residues. In DNA, the CDR3 is TGTGCCAGCAGGGGGACAGTAAGAAATTCACCCCTCCACTTT. Translated, it gives CASRGTVRNSPLHF.

This clonotype occurred many times. A junction end diverges from the germline sequence, so it may reflect a read error. J is TRBJ1-1 and V is TRBV6-2 or TRBV6-3; D gene unclear. From germline, CDR1 is MNHEY and CDR2 SVGEGT. CDR3 length equals 16 residues. CDR3 in amino acids: CTSSYSNKNLNTEAFF. CDR3 DNA: TGTACCAGCAGTTACTCGAACAAAAACTTGAACACTGAAGCTTTCTTT.

The gene calls are TRBV4-3 and TRBJ1-5; D is perhaps TRBD1 (5 bases). CDR1 is LGHNA and CDR2 is YSLEER in the germline V gene. The V end was cut by 3 bases, the J end by 0 bases, with 12 bases between. The CDR3 has 16 residues. The CDR3 sequence: CASSQMWGDSNQPQHF. DNA for the CDR3: TGCGCCAGCAGCCAGATGTGGGGGGATAGCAATCAGCCCCAGCATTTT.

In its sample, this clonotype was seen many times. The CDR3 loop is CASSAFADVDTQYF. In nucleotides, the CDR3 is TGTGCCAGCAGCGCGTTCGCGGACGTGGATACGCAGTATTTT. This chain links TRBV28 with TRBJ2-3; unclear D gene. Germline CDR1 is MDHEN and CDR2 is SYDVKM. The germline V and J ends were trimmed by 6 bases and 6 bases, with 16 bases remaining between them. CDR3 size: 14 residues.

This clonotype was found a few times. V usage is TRBV10-1 and J usage is TRBJ2-2; 9 nucleotides agree with TRBD2. With V trimmed by 4 bases and J by 6 bases, 3 bases remained unmatched. Looked up from germline, CDR1 is WNHNN and CDR2 is SYGVQD (reference sequence). This CDR3 contains 14 residues. The CDR3 sequence is CASSGGRDAGELFF. For the CDR3, the DNA is TGCGCCAGCAGTGGCGGGAGGGATGCCGGGGAGCTGTTTTTT.

This clonotype was counted only a few times. The V and J genes are TRBV7-8 and TRBJ2-2; maybe TRBD2 (5 bases). V lost 1 base and J lost 3, with 9 bases in between. The CDR3 is made up of 15 amino acids. CDR1 SGHVS and CDR2 FQNEAQ come from the germline V gene. CDR3 nucleotides: TGTGCCAGCAGCTTAGAGGCGGGCTACACCGGGGAGCTGTTTTTT. This sequence encodes CASSLEAGYTGELFF.

This clonotype was counted many times. The chain is built from TRBV2 and TRBJ2-3; 8 nucleotides line up with TRBD1. The V gene's germline CDR1 is SNHLY and CDR2 FYNNEI. Trimming cost V 7 bases and J 4 bases; bases outside gene matches: 10. This CDR3 spans 15 amino acids. For the CDR3, the DNA is TGTGCCAGCACCCAAGGACAGGGAAGGTCAGATACGCAGTATTTT. It yields the protein CASTQGQGRSDTQYF.

This clonotype turned up a few times. V and J are TRBV4-3 and TRBJ2-3; TRBD2 matches at 9 bases. This CDR3 region has 17 residues. Germline lookup yields CDR1 LGHNA and CDR2 YSLEER. Trimming removed 0 bases from V and 2 bases from J; junction bases left unmatched: 6. Here the CDR3 reads CASSQDWRGGTTDTQYF. DNA of the CDR3: TGCGCCAGCAGCCAAGATTGGCGGGGGGGTACCACAGATACGCAGTATTTT.

This clonotype was counted many times. This chain links TRBV5-1 with TRBJ2-1; 8 positions match TRBD2. The CDR3 consists of 15 residues. The ends lost 2 bases at V and 5 bases at J; junction bases unmatched: 6. Germline loops: CDR1 SGHRS, CDR2 YFSETQ. The CDR3 region is CASSLGGRSDNEQFF. For the CDR3, the DNA is TGCGCCAGCAGCTTAGGCGGGAGGTCGGACAATGAGCAGTTCTTC.

This clonotype was counted ten times or more. The chain links TRBV5-5 to TRBJ1-2, with a weak D call TRBD1 (5 bases). The CDR3 is 13 amino acids. V shed 1 base and J shed 5 bases, with 9 bases lying between them. Germline V gives CDR1 SGHKS, CDR2 YYEKEE (reference sequence). CDR3 sequence: CASSLSQGYGYTF. The CDR3 bases are TGTGCCAGCAGCTTGTCCCAGGGTTATGGCTACACCTTC.

The sample holds many counts of this clonotype. The chain combines TRBV5-5 with TRBJ1-1, with D possibly matching TRBD1 (6 bases). CDR1 and CDR2 (germline): SGHKS, YYEKEE (reference sequence). V shed 4 bases and J shed 1 base, with 11 bases lying between them. The CDR3 length is 14 residues. The CDR3 sequence: CASSRTAENTEAFF. CDR3 nucleotides: TGTGCCAGCAGCCGGACAGCGGAGAACACTGAAGCTTTCTTT.

The genes are TRBV12-3 or TRBV12-4 and TRBJ1-2, with TRBD1 as a possible D gene (5 bases). V lost 5 bases and J lost 3, with 13 bases in between. This CDR3 contains 14 residues. Here the CDR3 reads CASSLMWGDYGYTF. The CDR3 DNA is TGTGCCAGCAGTCTGATGTGGGGCGACTATGGCTACACCTTC.

This clonotype was seen repeatedly, ten times or more. The CDR3 nucleotides read TGTGCCAGCTCACCACAGGAGAACACTGAAGCTTTCTTT. This codes for CASSPQENTEAFF. The rearrangement joins TRBV18 to TRBJ1-1, with unresolved D. Germline V gene data show CDR1 as KGHSH and CDR2 as LQKENI. V gave up 1 base and J gave up 1 base, with 4 bases separating them. The CDR3 consists of 13 residues. The full variable domain, completed using reference TRBV18 and TRBJ1-1, is NAGVMQNPRHLVRRRGQEARLRCSPMKGHSHVYWYRQLPEEGLKFMVYLQKENIIDESGMPKERFSAEFPKEGPSILRIQQVVRGDSAAYFCASSPQENTEAFFGQGTRLTVV.

This clonotype showed up just a few times. The V and J genes are TRBV20-1 and TRBJ2-2, with 15 nucleotides matching TRBD2. V was pared by 3 bases and J by 6 bases, with 14 bases of the junction left unmatched. The CDR3 contains 19 residues. The germline CDR1 and CDR2 sequences are DFQATT and SNEGSKA (reference sequence). The chain's CDR3 is CSARPGLAGGGVGAGELFF. In nucleotides, the CDR3 is TGCAGTGCTAGGCCGGGACTAGCGGGAGGAGGGGTTGGCGCCGGGGAGCTGTTTTTT.

This clonotype occurred a few times. V is TRBV6-2 or TRBV6-3 and J is TRBJ1-1; 12 nucleotides align to TRBD1. This CDR3 contains 18 residues. Germline V lookup: CDR1 MNHEY, CDR2 SVGEGT. V was pared by 2 bases and J by 0 bases, with 7 bases of the junction left unmatched. CDR3 sequence reads: CASSYPLGQGALNTEAFF. In DNA, the CDR3 is TGTGCCAGCAGTTACCCCCTGGGACAGGGGGCCTTGAACACTGAAGCTTTCTTT.

Ten or more counts support this clonotype. CDR3 region: CASSVKVWTGIHEQYF. CDR3 DNA sequence: TGTGCCAGCAGTGTAAAGGTCTGGACAGGGATCCACGAGCAGTACTTC. The rearrangement links TRBV6-1 to TRBJ2-7; 8 bases line up with TRBD1. The CDR3 length is 16 residues. V lost 4 bases to trimming and J lost 5 bases; unmatched junction nucleotides: 13. Germline assignment: CDR1 MNHNS and CDR2 SASEGT.

This clonotype was observed a few times. DNA of the CDR3: TGCGCCAGCAGCCACGGACAGGGGAACACTGAAGCTTTCTTT. This encodes CASSHGQGNTEAFF. This chain links TRBV4-3 with TRBJ1-1; 8 bases fit TRBD1. The CDR3 has 14 residues. The germline gives CDR1 LGHNA, CDR2 YSLEER. The V gene end was trimmed by 3 bases and the J gene end by 1 base; junction bases not matched to a gene: 1.

This clonotype has at least ten counts. The V and J genes are TRBV28 and TRBJ1-1; TRBD1 aligns across 10 bases. This CDR3 comprises 16 residues. Germline CDR1 and CDR2: MDHEN and SYDVKM. V trimming: 5 bases; J trimming: 0 bases; junction bases outside the gene matches: 6. CDR3 loop: CASSTTGGGMNTEAFF. The CDR3 DNA reads TGTGCCAGCAGTACGACAGGGGGCGGGATGAACACTGAAGCTTTCTTT.

This clonotype came up many times. The chain joins TRBV6-6 to TRBJ1-1, with D possibly being TRBD1 (5 bases). There are 16 residues in the CDR3. Looked up from germline, CDR1 is MNHNY and CDR2 is SVGAGI (reference sequence). V was cut by 0 bases and J by 4 bases, with 15 bases left in between. The CDR3 nucleotides read TGTGCCAGCAGTTACTCGGTTCCGCAGGGATCCACTGAAGCTTTCTTT. Translated, it gives CASSYSVPQGSTEAFF.

The chain recombines TRBV7-2 with TRBJ2-7; 13 bases are a match to TRBD2. The V gene's germline CDR1 is SGHTA and CDR2 FQGNSA. Unmatched junction bases numbered 4, after V lost 5 bases and J lost 6 bases. CDR3 length: 14 residues. In DNA, the CDR3 is TGTGCCAGCAGCGCCCGACTAGCGGGAGGCGAGCAGTACTTC. This codes for CASSARLAGGEQYF. Complete variable domain (other parts from reference TRBV7-2 and TRBJ2-7): GAGVSQSPSNKVTEKGKDVELRCDPISGHTALYWYRQSLGQGLEFLIYFQGNSAPDKSGLPSDRFSAERTGGSVSTLTIQRTQQEDSAVYLCASSARLAGGEQYFGPGTRLTVT.

This clonotype was detected only a few times. This chain joins TRBV12-5 and TRBJ1-1; no clear D gene. V was shortened by 6 bases and J by 1 base, with 9 bases between the two germline ends. Germline V gene data show CDR1 as LGHNT and CDR2 as FRNRAP. CDR3 length equals 13 residues. CDR3 region: CASGRIGNTEAFF. Written as DNA, the CDR3 is TGTGCTAGTGGCCGCATAGGGAACACTGAAGCTTTCTTT.

The rearrangement joins TRBV20-1 to TRBJ1-6; 7 nucleotides match TRBD1. V was pared by 2 bases and J by 7 bases, with 5 bases of the junction left unmatched. The CDR3 has 14 residues. The germline V gene encodes CDR1 DFQATT and CDR2 SNEGSKA (reference sequence). CDR3: CSARQGVGNSPLHF. CDR3 sequence (DNA): TGCAGTGCTAGACAGGGGGTAGGAAATTCACCCCTCCACTTT.

V gene TRBV20-1 combines with J gene TRBJ1-5, with D tentatively TRBD1 (5 bases). The V end lost 5 bases, the J end lost 7 bases, and 12 bases lay between the germline ends. CDR1 and CDR2 from the germline V gene are DFQATT and SNEGSKA (reference sequence). The CDR3 contains 12 residues. The CDR3 coding sequence is TGCAGTGCTGGGAGAAAGGGGCAGCCCCAGCATTTT. This sequence encodes CSAGRKGQPQHF.

The chain combines TRBV27 with TRBJ2-2; perhaps TRBD1 as D (6 bases). Deletions cut 2 bases from V and 4 bases from J, with 14 bases between. The CDR3 contains 16 residues. The germline gives CDR1 MNHEY, CDR2 SMNVEV (reference sequence). The chain's CDR3 is CASSLEVFRGTGELFF. DNA for the CDR3: TGTGCCAGCAGTTTAGAGGTGTTCAGGGGCACCGGGGAGCTGTTTTTT.

This clonotype was seen only a few times. The CDR3 DNA is TGTGCCAGCAGTTTGGTAGCGGTGCAGCCCTACGAGCAGTACTTC. Its protein product is CASSLVAVQPYEQYF. The gene calls are TRBV28 and TRBJ2-7, with D maybe TRBD2 (6 bases). Trimming removed 3 bases from V and 2 bases from J, with 14 bases in between. CDR3 length: 15 residues. From germline, CDR1 is MDHEN and CDR2 SYDVKM.

Comment on this clonotype: This clone may be a read error of a much larger clone one base away. The genes are TRBV5-1 and TRBJ1-2, with D tentatively TRBD1 (5 bases). Germline lookup yields CDR1 SGHRS and CDR2 YFSETQ. This CDR3 contains 14 residues. The CDR3 region is CARSLPGTAYGYTF. CDR3 bases: TGCGCCAGAAGCTTACCCGGGACGGCCTATGGCTACACCTTC.